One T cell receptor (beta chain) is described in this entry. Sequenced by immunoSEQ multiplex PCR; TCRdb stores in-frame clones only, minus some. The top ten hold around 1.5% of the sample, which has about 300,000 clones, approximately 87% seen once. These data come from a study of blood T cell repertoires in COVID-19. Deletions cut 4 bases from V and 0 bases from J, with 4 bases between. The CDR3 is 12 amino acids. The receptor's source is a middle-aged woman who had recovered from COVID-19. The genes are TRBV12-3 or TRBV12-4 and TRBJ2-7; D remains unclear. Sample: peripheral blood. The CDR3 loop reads CASSYTSYEQYF. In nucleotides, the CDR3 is TGTGCCAGCAGTTACACCTCCTACGAGCAGTACTTC.